What follows are 8 T cell receptor beta chains derived from one specimen sequenced in a study of PD-1 blockade in classical Hodgkin lymphoma (dated by TCRdb to the early 2020s). Receptors were amplified or captured by the immunoSEQ multiplex PCR assay. Not all clones reach the TCRdb copy of this immuneACCESS table, which keeps in-frame sequences only. Checked studies attribute under half of the gap to unresolved V genes and leave the rest unexplained. This sample comprises 14,000 or so clones, 80% to 90% of them detected only once. The biggest ten clones account for 20% to 25% of the sample. What the time point label conveys for this sample: cycle 1 day 1 (C1D1), immediately before nivolumab initiation. Every trial patient had relapsed after autologous stem cell transplantation, and cohorts A, B and C differed in prior brentuximab vedotin exposure. The starting material was peripheral blood mononuclear cells (PBMCs), obtained at baseline. These receptors all stem from a human donor with classical Hodgkin lymphoma.

The rearrangement joins TRBV19 to TRBJ1-2; the D is unclear. CDR3 length: 13 amino acids. CDR1 LNHDA and CDR2 SQIVND come from the germline V gene (reference sequence). Trimming stripped 4 bases from V and 6 bases from J, with 12 bases between. The CDR3 sequence is CASSSWSWDGYTF. In DNA, the CDR3 is TGTGCCAGTAGTAGTTGGTCGTGGGATGGCTACACCTTC.

The chain recombines TRBV7-2 with TRBJ1-1, with 7 bases that match TRBD1. Germline CDR1 reads SGHTA; CDR2 reads FQGNSA. The CDR3 covers 14 residues. V was pared by 0 bases and J by 4 bases, with 2 bases of the junction left unmatched. CDR3 sequence reads: CASSLAPGGTEAFF. The CDR3 coding sequence is TGTGCCAGCAGCTTAGCCCCAGGGGGCACTGAAGCTTTCTTT. Using reference TRBV7-2 and TRBJ1-1 for the parts outside the CDR3, the full variable domain is GAGVSQSPSNKVTEKGKDVELRCDPISGHTALYWYRQSLGQGLEFLIYFQGNSAPDKSGLPSDRFSAERTGGSVSTLTIQRTQQEDSAVYLCASSLAPGGTEAFFGQGTRLTVV.

The chain couples TRBV4-3 to TRBJ2-5; D call uncertain. CDR3 size: 16 residues. V was trimmed by 1 base and J by 0 bases, leaving 12 bases between them. The V gene's germline CDR1 is LGHNA and CDR2 YSLEER. CDR3 region: CASSQGTERNQETQYF. The CDR3 DNA follows: TGCGCCAGCAGCCAAGGGACCGAACGTAACCAAGAGACCCAGTACTTC.

J is TRBJ2-2 and V is TRBV5-4, with a possible D match to TRBD1 (6 bases). The CDR3 contains 16 residues. Germline V gene lookup returns CDR1 SGHNT and CDR2 YYREEE (reference sequence). Trimming took off 2 bases at V and 3 bases at J, with 14 bases between the two ends. The CDR3 loop reads CASSFFQGKDTGELFF. CDR3 nucleotides: TGTGCCAGCAGCTTTTTTCAGGGGAAGGACACCGGGGAGCTGTTTTTT.

This rearrangement joins TRBV12-5 to TRBJ1-1, with unresolved D. V was cut by 6 bases and J by 4 bases, with 12 bases left in between. The germline V gene has CDR1 LGHNT and CDR2 FRNRAP. The CDR3 has 13 residues. The CDR3 DNA reads as TGTGCTAGTGGGATCTCCGGACCCACTGAAGCTTTCTTT. Encoded protein: CASGISGPTEAFF.

The chain recombines TRBV4-1 with TRBJ1-2; D is undetermined. The germline V and J ends were trimmed by 0 bases and 5 bases, with 13 bases remaining between them. This CDR3 has 15 residues. The germline CDR1 and CDR2 sequences are MGHRA and YSYEKL. CDR3 protein: CASSQDSGRSYGYTF. CDR3 nucleotide sequence: TGCGCCAGCAGCCAAGATAGCGGCAGGAGTTATGGCTACACCTTC.

The chain recombines TRBV9 with TRBJ2-2; D call uncertain. From germline, CDR1 is SGDLS and CDR2 YYNGEE. Deletions cut 3 bases from V and 5 bases from J, with 8 bases between. This CDR3 is built from 13 residues. The CDR3 region has the DNA TGTGCCAGCAGCGAGCCCTTAACCGGGGAGCTGTTTTTT. Protein: CASSEPLTGELFF.

V usage is TRBV5-8 and J usage is TRBJ1-2; perhaps TRBD1 as D (5 bases). V lost 4 bases to trimming and J lost 4 bases, with 17 bases between them. Germline lookup yields CDR1 SGHTS and CDR2 YDEGEE. The CDR3 loop spans 15 amino acids. The CDR3 sequence: CASSDPRDWGYGYTF. The CDR3 nucleotides read TGTGCCAGCAGCGACCCCAGGGATTGGGGCTATGGCTACACCTTC.